Below are 27 T cell receptor beta chains sequenced from a single sample in a study of CD8 T cells in ankylosing spondylitis. Overall study results and limits: Typical of ankylosing spondylitis blood, it appeared, was a TCR beta motif of 7 or 8 highly homologous variants.

TCRdb re-called the 5' RACE reads with MiXCR, one entry per CDR3 protein. The sample yields 750,000 to 850,000 distinct CDR3 sequences, approximately 12% seen once. Which antigens these TCRs recognize remains unknown. Specimen: blood, either unsorted or a sorted T cell fraction (not recorded which). The receptors come from a male donor with ankylosing spondylitis.

This clonotype came up a few times. V usage is TRBV20-1 and J usage is TRBJ2-1; 12 bases are a match to TRBD2. Germline V gene sequence: CDR1 DFQATT, CDR2 SNEGSKA (reference sequence). The CDR3 consists of 14 residues. Trimming at V came to 5 bases and at J to 6 bases, leaving 5 bases not matched to a gene. The CDR3 protein is CSALRTSGTNEQFF. In DNA, the CDR3 is TGCAGTGCTTTAAGGACTAGCGGGACCAATGAGCAGTTCTTC.

This clonotype occurred once. The chain couples TRBV7-2 to TRBJ2-2; D call uncertain. Trimming cost V 3 bases and J 7 bases, with 18 bases left between them. CDR3 size: 16 residues. CDR1 and CDR2 from the germline V gene are SGHTA and FQGNSA. The CDR3 nucleotides are TGTACCAGCAGCTTCGGGCAAGCGTTAAGTGGCGGGGAGCTGTTTTTT. It encodes CTSSFGQALSGGELFF.

This sequence joins TRBV7-2 and TRBJ2-5; 9 bases are shared with TRBD1. V shed 1 base, J shed 2 bases, and the junction held 5 bases outside the gene matches. This CDR3 spans 16 amino acids. Looked up from germline, CDR1 is SGHTA and CDR2 is FQGNSA. CDR3 loop: CASSLGSGQGQETQYF. The DNA for the CDR3 is TGTGCCAGCAGCTTAGGGTCGGGACAGGGTCAAGAGACCCAGTACTTC.

This clonotype was counted many times. The J gene is TRBJ1-2, the V gene TRBV20-1; D is possibly TRBD1 (6 bases). CDR3 length equals 17 residues. V was cut by 3 bases and J by 4 bases, with 24 bases left in between. Germline V gene lookup returns CDR1 DFQATT and CDR2 SNEGSKA (reference sequence). The CDR3 bases are TGCAGTGCTAGTGTCGTCCGGGGGCGGACACCTGCCTATGGCTACACCTTC. Translation: CSASVVRGRTPAYGYTF.

This clonotype showed up just a few times. This rearrangement joins TRBV4-1 to TRBJ1-6; tentatively, D is TRBD1 (5 bases). Between the trimmed V and J ends, which lost 0 bases and 4 bases, there was a span of 7 bases. This CDR3 spans 15 amino acids. CDR1 and CDR2 from the germline V gene are MGHRA and YSYEKL. The CDR3 is CASSQDGGYNSPLHF. DNA for the CDR3: TGCGCCAGCAGCCAAGATGGGGGGTATAATTCACCCCTCCACTTT.

The rearrangement links TRBV20-1 to TRBJ1-5; D remains unclear. V was shortened by 8 bases and J by 7 bases, with 9 bases between the two germline ends. This CDR3 region has 10 residues. The germline CDR1 and CDR2 sequences are DFQATT and SNEGSKA (reference sequence). The CDR3 sequence: CSTGQQPQHF. The CDR3 DNA reads TGCAGTACTGGTCAACAGCCCCAGCATTTT.

This clonotype occurred a few times. The V call is TRBV20-1, the J call TRBJ2-7, with D perhaps given as TRBD1 or TRBD2 (5 bases each). In germline, CDR1 is DFQATT, CDR2 SNEGSKA (reference sequence). The V end was cut by 0 bases, the J end by 6 bases, with 18 bases between. CDR3 size: 15 residues. CDR3 loop: CSARDRVRGFGEQYF. In DNA form, the CDR3 reads TGCAGTGCTAGAGATCGGGTGAGGGGATTCGGCGAGCAGTACTTC.

There are a few counts of this clonotype. The chain employs TRBV15 and TRBJ1-1, with unresolved D. This CDR3 is 13 amino acids long. CDR1 is LNHNV and CDR2 is YYDKDF in the germline V gene (reference sequence). V lost 3 bases to trimming and J lost 1 base, with 6 bases between them. For the CDR3, the DNA is TGTGCCACCAGCAGTAATCCGAACACTGAAGCTTTCTTT. Translating gives CATSSNPNTEAFF. Supplemented by reference TRBV15 and TRBJ1-1, the full variable domain reads DAMVIQNPRYQVTQFGKPVTLSCSQTLNHNVMYWYQQKSSQAPKLLFHYYDKDFNNEADTPDNFQSRRPNTSFCFLDIRSPGLGDTAMYLCATSSNPNTEAFFGQGTRLTVV.

The chain uses TRBV20-1 and TRBJ2-2; the match to TRBD1 covers 9 bases. CDR3 length equals 16 residues. After removal of 2 bases from V and 4 bases from J, the junction contained 8 bases not matched to a gene. The germline V gene encodes CDR1 DFQATT and CDR2 SNEGSKA (reference sequence). The CDR3 protein is CSARSLADRGTGELFF. DNA of the CDR3: TGCAGTGCTAGATCGCTAGCGGACAGGGGCACCGGGGAGCTGTTTTTT.

This clonotype came up a few times. The CDR3 region is CASSVRVHQPQHF. The CDR3 DNA reads TGTGCCAGCAGTGTCCGGGTTCATCAGCCCCAGCATTTT. The chain has TRBV12-3 or TRBV12-4 and TRBJ1-5; no definite D call. This CDR3 comprises 13 residues. V was pared by 5 bases and J by 5 bases, with 10 bases between.

The chain joins TRBV24-1 to TRBJ1-5, with TRBD1 as a possible D gene (5 bases). Trimming stripped 3 bases from V and 2 bases from J, with 13 bases between. Germline values: CDR1 KGHDR, CDR2 SFDVKD. The CDR3 spans 16 residues. This CDR3 reads CATSDPFGGGNQPQHF. The CDR3 DNA reads as TGTGCCACCAGTGATCCCTTCGGGGGTGGCAATCAGCCCCAGCATTTT.

The chain couples TRBV20-1 to TRBJ2-5; D is possibly TRBD2 (7 bases). The CDR3 length is 13 residues. V lost 4 bases and J 0 bases, leaving 9 bases between the germline ends. Germline CDR1 reads DFQATT; CDR2 reads SNEGSKA (reference sequence). Here the CDR3 reads CSAMGGHQETQYF. The CDR3 DNA follows: TGCAGTGCTATGGGGGGGCACCAAGAGACCCAGTACTTC.

The gene calls are TRBV15 and TRBJ2-7, with D tentatively TRBD1 (5 bases). This CDR3 is built from 17 residues. Between the trimmed V and J ends, which lost 0 bases and 0 bases, there was a span of 15 bases. Germline V lookup: CDR1 LNHNV, CDR2 YYDKDF (reference sequence). The CDR3 loop is CATSRDRSRQRSYEQYF. The CDR3 DNA reads as TGTGCCACCAGCAGAGATCGATCGAGACAGCGCTCCTACGAGCAGTACTTC.

In its sample, this clonotype was seen a few times. The chain joins TRBV28 to TRBJ2-7, with D perhaps matching TRBD2 (5 bases). The CDR3 covers 15 residues. V was trimmed by 5 bases and J by 5 bases, leaving 19 bases between them. CDR1 MDHEN and CDR2 SYDVKM come from the germline V gene. CDR3 DNA: TGTGCCAGCAGTCCTCCGGACCGGCGGGTCCACGAGCAGTACTTC. Translation gives CASSPPDRRVHEQYF.

The chain recombines TRBV28 with TRBJ2-1, with 11 bases matching TRBD2. V lost 4 bases to trimming and J lost 2 bases; unmatched junction nucleotides: 22. This CDR3 has 22 residues. Germline V gene data show CDR1 as MDHEN and CDR2 as SYDVKM. CDR3 loop: CASSSNLMQGGSSGRAYNEQFF. The CDR3 nucleotides read TGTGCCAGCAGTTCCAATTTAATGCAGGGGGGCAGTAGCGGGAGGGCCTACAATGAGCAGTTCTTC.

V and J are TRBV5-6 and TRBJ2-3; D call uncertain. The CDR3 totals 14 residues. Germline loops: CDR1 SGHDT, CDR2 YYEEEE. Trimming pared 1 base from V and 2 bases from J, leaving 8 bases between. The CDR3 DNA is TGTGCCAGCAGCTTGTGGACCTACACAGATACGCAGTATTTT. It specifies CASSLWTYTDTQYF.

This clonotype has a count of ten or more. The genes are TRBV5-1 and TRBJ2-1; possibly TRBD2 for D (5 bases). The CDR3 totals 13 residues. The ends were cut back, 4 bases at V and 3 bases at J, with 8 bases in the middle. Germline CDR1 is SGHRS and CDR2 is YFSETQ. CDR3 in amino acids: CASSARDYNEQFF. The CDR3 nucleotides read TGCGCCAGCAGCGCCCGGGACTACAATGAGCAGTTCTTC.

This clonotype was recorded a few times. The rearrangement joins TRBV6-5 to TRBJ1-5; D gene unclear. The V end was cut by 4 bases, the J end by 6 bases, with 10 bases between. Germline-derived CDR1 and CDR2 are MNHEY and SVGAGI. The CDR3 sequence is 13 residues long. The CDR3 DNA follows: TGTGCCAGCAGTTCCGGGATTAGTCAGCCCCAGCATTTT. Its protein is CASSSGISQPQHF.

This clonotype was counted many times. V and J are TRBV29-1 and TRBJ2-1; TRBD1 matches at 11 bases. CDR1 and CDR2 (germline): SQVTM, ANQGSEA. The CDR3 runs to 16 residues. The J segment lost 6 bases and the V segment lost 2 bases, leaving 9 bases of the junction unmatched. This CDR3 reads CSVELRGGQGANEQFF. The CDR3 bases are TGCAGCGTTGAACTAAGGGGAGGACAGGGGGCCAATGAGCAGTTCTTC.

The CDR3 reads CAISDLDRPSGNTIYF. In nucleotides, the CDR3 is TGTGCCATCAGTGACTTAGACAGACCCTCTGGAAACACCATATATTTT. This chain uses TRBV10-3 with TRBJ1-3; TRBD1 might be the D (5 bases). This CDR3 comprises 16 residues. Germline V gives CDR1 ENHRY, CDR2 SYGVKD. V was clipped by 3 bases and J by 0 bases, with 12 bases between them.

This clonotype was seen ten or more times. One end of the junction does not line up with germline, which may come from a read error. This chain uses TRBV29-1 with TRBJ2-7, with 7 bases identical to TRBD1. The length of the CDR3 is 12 residues. CDR1 is SQVTM, CDR2 ANQGSEA, per germline. The DNA of the CDR3 is TGCAGCGTCAGTCGGGACAGATACGGGCAGTACTTC. This encodes CSVSRDRYGQYF.

This clonotype has a handful of counts. The chain joins TRBV20-1 to TRBJ1-1, with a weak D call TRBD1 (5 bases). The CDR3 extends over 13 amino acids. Trimming stripped 3 bases from V and 1 base from J, with 9 bases between. Germline lookup yields CDR1 DFQATT and CDR2 SNEGSKA (reference sequence). This CDR3 is CSARSRENTEAFF. The DNA of the CDR3 is TGCAGTGCTAGGTCCAGGGAGAACACTGAAGCTTTCTTT.

The chain employs TRBV7-2 and TRBJ1-5; 7 nucleotides match TRBD1. Trimming removed 4 bases from V and 3 bases from J; junction bases left unmatched: 6. The germline V gene has CDR1 SGHTA and CDR2 FQGNSA. This CDR3 is 15 amino acids long. The CDR3 region is CASSSSGTVNQPQHF. The DNA for the CDR3 is TGTGCCAGCAGCTCAAGTGGGACAGTCAATCAGCCCCAGCATTTT.

This clonotype came up many times. The chain links TRBV5-1 to TRBJ1-3, with D hard to call. Germline CDR1 SGHRS, CDR2 YFSETQ. Trimming cost V 0 bases and J 0 bases, with 10 bases left between them. The CDR3 is made up of 16 amino acids. This CDR3 is CASSLEGGSSGNTIYF. CDR3 nucleotide sequence: TGCGCCAGCAGCTTGGAAGGCGGGAGCTCTGGAAACACCATATATTTT. The whole variable domain, filled in from reference TRBV5-1 and TRBJ1-3, reads KAGVTQTPRYLIKTRGQQVTLSCSPISGHRSVSWYQQTPGQGLQFLFEYFSETQRNKGNFPGRFSGRQFSNSRSEMNVSTLELGDSALYLCASSLEGGSSGNTIYFGEGSWLTVV.

V gene TRBV6-2 or TRBV6-3 combines with J gene TRBJ2-1, with D perhaps given as TRBD1 or TRBD2 (6 bases each). CDR1 and CDR2 from the germline V gene are MNHEY and SVGEGT. This CDR3 contains 13 residues. Trimming took 7 bases from V and 12 from J, leaving 19 bases between them. The CDR3 region is CASNPEGGRGQFF. The CDR3 DNA is TGTGCCAGCAATCCAGAGGGGGGAAGGGGGCAGTTCTTC.

This clonotype was seen only a few times. The chain carries TRBV4-2 and TRBJ2-3; 7 positions match TRBD2. The V gene end was trimmed by 2 bases and the J gene end by 7 bases; junction bases not matched to a gene: 12. The length of the CDR3 is 16 residues. CDR1 is LGHNA and CDR2 is YNFKEQ in the germline V gene. The CDR3 coding sequence is TGTGCCAGCAGCCAACTTGACGGCGGGGGTACTAATACGCAGTATTTT. Translated: CASSQLDGGGTNTQYF.

This clonotype appeared many times. The chain couples TRBV4-2 to TRBJ2-4; D gene uncertain. Trimming removed 4 bases from V and 0 bases from J, with 22 bases in between. Germline loops: CDR1 LGHNA, CDR2 YNFKEQ. The CDR3 has 19 amino acids. CDR3 in DNA: TGTGCCAGCAGCCGAGACATCACGCGGCTATCCTTAGCCAAAAACATTCAGTACTTC. Translating it yields CASSRDITRLSLAKNIQYF.